Presented here are 10 T cell receptor beta chains from one specimen sequenced in a study of blood T cell repertoires in COVID-19 (dated by TCRdb to 2020 to 2022). The library was made by the immunoSEQ multiplex PCR assay. This immuneACCESS table, as held by TCRdb, lists in-frame sequences with V and J called but not all clones. Of the missing ones, under half trace to an unresolved V gene in checked studies; the others have no known cause. The sample table shows 200,000 to 250,000 clones, and around 88% are seen once. Around 6.5% of the sample goes to the ten largest clones. Sequenced material: peripheral blood. The receptors were sampled from a woman aged 25-40 years with COVID-19, enrolled during active disease.

The chain uses TRBV12-5 and TRBJ1-5; the D gene is possibly TRBD1 (5 bases). Germline V gene data show CDR1 as LGHNT and CDR2 as FRNRAP. Trimming cost V 6 bases and J 3 bases, with 12 bases left between them. The CDR3 runs to 14 residues. The CDR3 bases are TGTGCTAGTGGATCCGACAGATTCAATCAGCCCCAGCATTTT. Amino acids: CASGSDRFNQPQHF. Based on the CDR3 plus reference TRBV12-5 and TRBJ1-5, the full variable domain is DARVTQTPRHKVTEMGQEVTMRCQPILGHNTVFWYRQTMMQGLELLAYFRNRAPLDDSGMPKDRFSAEMPDATLATLKIQPSEPRDSAVYFCASGSDRFNQPQHFGDGTRLSIL.

The rearrangement links TRBV3-1 (or the pseudogene TRBV3-2) to TRBJ1-2, with a possible D match to TRBD1 (5 bases). CDR1 LGHDT and CDR2 YNNKEL come from the germline V gene (reference sequence). There are 15 residues in the CDR3. V was cut by 0 bases and J by 6 bases, with 14 bases left in between. The CDR3 loop is CASSQEAGRVHGYTF. CDR3 bases: TGTGCCAGCAGCCAAGAGGCTGGCAGGGTACATGGCTACACCTTC.

V gene TRBV7-2 combines with J gene TRBJ2-1; possible D gene TRBD2, 6 bases. The germline V gene encodes CDR1 SGHTA and CDR2 FQGNSA. CDR3 size: 15 residues. The V end was cut by 3 bases, the J end by 4 bases, with 13 bases between. CDR3 amino acids: CASSFYTGDYNEQFF. In nucleotides, the CDR3 is TGTGCCAGCAGCTTTTATACGGGAGATTACAATGAGCAGTTCTTC. The whole variable domain, filled in from reference TRBV7-2 and TRBJ2-1, reads GAGVSQSPSNKVTEKGKDVELRCDPISGHTALYWYRQSLGQGLEFLIYFQGNSAPDKSGLPSDRFSAERTGGSVSTLTIQRTQQEDSAVYLCASSFYTGDYNEQFFGPGTRLTVL.

The CDR3 DNA reads TGTGCCAGCTCACCCCCGTCCGGGACAGGGGCAGATACGCAGTATTTT. It yields the protein CASSPPSGTGADTQYF. The J gene is TRBJ2-3, the V gene TRBV18, with TRBD1 matching over 10 bases. Unmatched junction bases numbered 7, after V lost 3 bases and J lost 4 bases. Germline-derived CDR1 and CDR2 are KGHSH and LQKENI. There are 16 residues in the CDR3.

This clone showed up just once. This chain joins TRBV3-1 (or the pseudogene TRBV3-2) and TRBJ2-2; D unresolved. CDR1 is LGHDT, CDR2 YNNKEL, per germline (reference sequence). The V end was cut by 1 base, the J end by 1 base, with 4 bases between. The CDR3 has 14 amino acids. In DNA, the CDR3 is TGTGCCAGCAGCCAAGGAGGGAACACCGGGGAGCTGTTTTTT. This codes for CASSQGGNTGELFF.

This clone was detected a few times. Here the CDR3 reads CASSLGVGVTEAFF. The DNA of the CDR3 is TGTGCCAGCAGCTTAGGGGTAGGGGTGACTGAAGCTTTCTTT. This chain connects TRBV7-8 to TRBJ1-1, with D maybe TRBD1 (5 bases). The CDR3 runs to 14 residues. Germline V lookup: CDR1 SGHVS, CDR2 FQNEAQ. V was clipped by 1 base and J by 5 bases, with 11 bases between them.

This chain uses TRBV7-9 with TRBJ2-5; D possibly corresponds to TRBD2 (5 bases). Trimming removed 4 bases at V and 4 bases at J, with 10 bases between. Germline CDR1 is SEHNR and CDR2 is FQNEAQ (reference sequence). This CDR3 contains 13 residues. The CDR3, as DNA: TGTGCCAGCAGCTCTGGCGGGTTAGAGACCCAGTACTTC. Its translation: CASSSGGLETQYF. Together with reference TRBV7-9 and TRBJ2-5, the CDR3 gives the full variable domain: DTGVSQNPRHKITKRGQNVTFRCDPISEHNRLYWYRQTLGQGPEFLTYFQNEAQLEKSRLLSDRFSAERPKGSFSTLEIQRTEQGDSAMYLCASSSGGLETQYFGPGTRLLVL.

The CDR3 protein is CASSLTSSTDTQYF. The DNA of the CDR3 is TGTGCCAGCAGCTTAACTAGCAGCACAGATACGCAGTATTTT. The rearrangement links TRBV5-6 to TRBJ2-3; TRBD2 might be the D (6 bases). Trimming left V 2 bases short and J 0 bases short, with 7 bases between. CDR1 is SGHDT, CDR2 YYEEEE, per germline. The CDR3 length is 14 residues.

Turning to this clone: Distinct nucleotide sequences in the sample also encode this CDR3. The chain recombines TRBV5-6 with TRBJ1-2, with 7 bases fitting TRBD1. V shed 0 bases, J shed 1 base, and the junction held 6 bases outside the gene matches. The CDR3 is 16 residues long. CDR1 SGHDT and CDR2 YYEEEE come from the germline V gene. CDR3 sequence: CASSLGRDRLNYGYTF. The CDR3 bases are TGTGCCAGCAGCTTGGGTAGGGACAGACTTAACTATGGCTACACCTTC. Using reference TRBV5-6 and TRBJ1-2 for the parts outside the CDR3, the full variable domain is DAGVTQSPTHLIKTRGQQVTLRCSPKSGHDTVSWYQQALGQGPQFIFQYYEEEERQRGNFPDRFSGHQFPNYSSELNVNALLLGDSALYLCASSLGRDRLNYGYTFGSGTRLTVV.

The rearrangement links TRBV6-5 to TRBJ1-6; a possible D gene is TRBD1 (5 bases). The CDR3 contains 15 residues. From germline, CDR1 is MNHEY and CDR2 SVGAGI. V gave up 0 bases and J gave up 9 bases, with 12 bases separating them. This CDR3 is CASSYSYQGSSPLHF. The CDR3 DNA is TGTGCCAGCAGTTACTCGTACCAGGGTAGTTCACCCCTCCACTTT.